The sample holds one count of the clone carrying this T cell receptor beta chain. What it recognizes is unknown. These data are taken from a study of cytomegalovirus exposure and HLA in healthy donors. Study-wide findings and caveats: Sequence variants that were highly shared formed a cluster that was likely a sequencing artifact. About 90% or about 30% of the time was how often most TCR beta V segments were productive, according to an earlier analysis.

The PCR contained 60 Vbeta and 13 Jbeta primers. Assay: immunoSEQ multiplex PCR; the TCRdb copy retains only in-frame clones and omits some. The sample carries about 120,000 clones, around 76% recorded once. V lost 1 base and J lost 7; bases outside the gene matches: 8. Germline V gives CDR1 GTSNPN, CDR2 SVGIG (reference sequence). This CDR3 comprises 14 residues. The chain links TRBV30 to TRBJ1-2; 8 nucleotides agree with TRBD1. This sequence was found in a woman aged 40-49 years in good health and CMV-seropositive. The sequencing sample was made of PBMCs. The CDR3, as DNA: TGTGCCTGGAGTGCAACTACAGGGGGGGCTGGCTACACCTTC. This encodes CAWSATTGGAGYTF.